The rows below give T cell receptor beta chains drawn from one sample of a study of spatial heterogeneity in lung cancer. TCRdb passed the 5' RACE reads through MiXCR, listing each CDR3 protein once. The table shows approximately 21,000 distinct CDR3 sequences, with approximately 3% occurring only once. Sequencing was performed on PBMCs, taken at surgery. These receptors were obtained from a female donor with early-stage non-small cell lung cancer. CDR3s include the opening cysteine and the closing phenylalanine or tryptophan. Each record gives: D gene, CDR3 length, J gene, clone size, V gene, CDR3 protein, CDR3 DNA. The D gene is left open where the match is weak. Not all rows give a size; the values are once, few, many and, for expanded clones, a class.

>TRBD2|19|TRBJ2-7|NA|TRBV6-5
CASSYTTPTPGLVSHEQYF
TGTGCCAGCAGTTACACAACCCCTACCCCGGGACTAGTAAGCCACGAGCAGTACTTC
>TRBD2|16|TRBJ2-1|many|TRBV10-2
CASRSSGSFGGNEQFF
TGCGCCAGCAGGAGTAGCGGGAGTTTTGGGGGCAATGAGCAGTTCTTC
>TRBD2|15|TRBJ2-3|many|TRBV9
CASSAGLDSTDTQYF
TGTGCCAGCAGCGCGGGACTAGATAGCACAGATACGCAGTATTTT
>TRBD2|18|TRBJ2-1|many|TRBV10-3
CAISEPRTSGTSYNEQFF
TGTGCCATCAGTGAGCCCAGGACTAGCGGGACCTCCTACAATGAGCAGTTCTTC
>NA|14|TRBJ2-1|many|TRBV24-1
CATSDGNVRSEQFF
TGTGCCACCAGTGATGGAAATGTGAGGTCTGAGCAGTTCTTC
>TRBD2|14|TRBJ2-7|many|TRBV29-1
CSVGDPGLAYEQYF
TGCAGCGTTGGCGATCCGGGACTAGCCTACGAGCAGTACTTC
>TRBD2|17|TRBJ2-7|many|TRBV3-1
CASSQDSGVAGSYEQYF
TGTGCCAGCAGCCAGGATTCGGGGGTAGCGGGGTCCTACGAGCAGTACTTC
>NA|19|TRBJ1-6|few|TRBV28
CASSLEWLRRARGNSPLHF
TGTGCCAGCAGTTTGGAGTGGCTGCGGAGGGCTCGGGGGAATTCACCCCTCCACTTT
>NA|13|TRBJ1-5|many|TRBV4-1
CASSPPGNQPQHF
TGCGCCAGCAGCCCCCCAGGGAATCAGCCCCAGCATTTT
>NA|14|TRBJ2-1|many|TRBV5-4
CASSPSGSRYEQFF
TGTGCCAGCAGCCCCTCCGGGAGTCGGTATGAGCAGTTCTTC
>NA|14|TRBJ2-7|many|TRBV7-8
CASSLRVGSYEQYF
TGTGCCAGCAGCCTCCGAGTAGGCTCCTACGAGCAGTACTTC
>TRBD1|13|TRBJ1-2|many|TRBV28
CASSQGQFYGYTF
TGTGCCAGCAGCCAGGGACAGTTCTATGGCTACACCTTC
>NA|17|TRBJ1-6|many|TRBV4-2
CASSQEQLSSYNSPLHF
TGTGCCAGCAGCCAAGAACAGTTGAGCTCCTATAATTCACCCCTCCACTTT
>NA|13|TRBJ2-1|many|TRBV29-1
CSVVHPRGDEQFF
TGCAGCGTTGTACACCCAAGGGGCGATGAGCAGTTCTTC
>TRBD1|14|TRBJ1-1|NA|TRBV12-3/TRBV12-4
CASSLRDSLNGAFF
TGTGCCAGCAGTTTAAGGGACAGCCTTAACGGAGCTTTCTTT
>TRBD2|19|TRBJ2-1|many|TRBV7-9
CASSPAGTSGRAARNEQFF
TGTGCCAGCAGTCCTGCCGGGACTAGCGGGAGGGCCGCCCGAAATGAGCAGTTCTTC
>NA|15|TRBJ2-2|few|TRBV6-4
CASSVTGANTGELFF
TGTGCCAGCAGTGTGACGGGGGCGAACACCGGGGAGCTGTTTTTT
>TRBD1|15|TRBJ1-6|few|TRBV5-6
CASSLTTGTNSPLHF
TGTGCCAGCAGCCTTACGACAGGGACAAATTCACCCCTCCACTTT
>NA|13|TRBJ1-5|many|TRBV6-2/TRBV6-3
CASSPQGFQPQHF
TGTGCCAGCAGTCCCCAGGGGTTCCAGCCCCAGCATTTT
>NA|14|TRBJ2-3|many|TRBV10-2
CASSEFIRTDTQYF
TGCGCCAGCAGTGAGTTTATCCGCACAGATACGCAGTATTTT
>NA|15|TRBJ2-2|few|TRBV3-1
CASSQETGNTGELFF
TGTGCCAGCAGCCAAGAGACGGGGAACACCGGGGAGCTGTTTTTT
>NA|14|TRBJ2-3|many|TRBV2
CASSLAASTDTQYF
TGTGCCAGCAGCTTAGCGGCAAGCACAGATACGCAGTATTTT
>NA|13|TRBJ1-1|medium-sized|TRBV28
CASSNPRGPEAFF
TGTGCCAGCAGCAACCCCAGGGGTCCTGAAGCTTTCTTT
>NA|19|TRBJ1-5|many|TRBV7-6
CASSPRPGGGRESNQPQHF
TGTGCCAGCAGCCCACGACCCGGGGGTGGCAGGGAAAGCAATCAGCCCCAGCATTTT
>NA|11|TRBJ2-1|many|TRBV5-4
CADSSGLGQFF
TGTGCCGACAGTAGCGGACTCGGGCAGTTCTTC
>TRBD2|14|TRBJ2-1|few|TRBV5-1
CASRSSGGINEQFF
TGCGCCAGCAGATCATCGGGGGGAATCAATGAGCAGTTCTTC
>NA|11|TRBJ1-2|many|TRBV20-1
CSARTADGYTF
TGCAGTGCAAGGACAGCCGATGGCTACACCTTC
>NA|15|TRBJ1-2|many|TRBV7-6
CASSSEAGRNYGYTF
TGTGCCAGCAGTTCGGAAGCGGGCCGGAACTATGGCTACACCTTC
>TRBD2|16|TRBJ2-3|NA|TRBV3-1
CASGQLGGRGTDTQYF
TGTGCCAGCGGCCAGTTAGGCGGGAGGGGCACAGATACGCAGTATTTT
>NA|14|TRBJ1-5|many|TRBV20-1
CSARVVGGNQPQHF
TGCAGTGCTAGAGTCGTAGGGGGCAATCAGCCCCAGCATTTT
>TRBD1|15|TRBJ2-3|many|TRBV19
CASTHGQGLTDTQYF
TGTGCCAGTACCCACGGACAGGGCCTCACAGATACGCAGTATTTT
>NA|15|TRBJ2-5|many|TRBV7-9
CASSSPGLNGRSQYF
TGTGCCAGCAGCTCCCCCGGGCTCAACGGGAGAAGCCAGTACTTC
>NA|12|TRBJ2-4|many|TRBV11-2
CASSLVGNIQYF
TGTGCCAGCAGCCTAGTAGGAAACATTCAGTACTTC
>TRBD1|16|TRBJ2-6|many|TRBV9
CASSGTGGSGANVLTF
TGTGCCAGCAGCGGGACAGGGGGTTCTGGGGCCAACGTCCTGACTTTC
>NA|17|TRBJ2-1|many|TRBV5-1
CASKLRAGSLNYNEQFF
TGCGCCAGCAAACTAAGGGCTGGCAGCTTGAACTACAATGAGCAGTTCTTC
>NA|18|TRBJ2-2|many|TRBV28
CASSYQTVVFANTGELFF
TGTGCCAGCAGCTACCAGACAGTCGTATTCGCGAACACCGGGGAGCTGTTTTTT
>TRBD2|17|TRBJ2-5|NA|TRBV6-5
CASSYGGTSGRQETQYF
TGTGCCAGCAGTTACGGGGGGACTAGCGGAAGACAAGAGACCCAGTACTTC
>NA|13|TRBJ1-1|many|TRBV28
CASTRQPNTEAFF
TGTGCCAGTACGAGACAACCGAACACTGAAGCTTTCTTT
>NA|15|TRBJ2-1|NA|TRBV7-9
CASSPRQWGYNEQFF
TGTGCCAGCAGCCCCAGACAGTGGGGATACAATGAGCAGTTCTTC
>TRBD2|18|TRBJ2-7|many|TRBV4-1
CASSQSTLGLAGASEQYF
TGCGCCAGCAGCCAATCTACCCTGGGACTAGCGGGAGCTAGCGAGCAGTACTTC
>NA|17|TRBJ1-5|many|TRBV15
CATSRQTYRGEDQPQHF
TGTGCCACCAGCAGACAAACCTATCGTGGAGAAGATCAGCCCCAGCATTTT
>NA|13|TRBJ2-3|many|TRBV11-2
CASSLVVTDTQYF
TGTGCCAGCAGCTTAGTAGTCACAGATACGCAGTATTTT
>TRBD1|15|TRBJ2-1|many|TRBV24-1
CATSKGQGGRNEQFF
TGTGCCACCAGTAAGGGACAGGGTGGGCGAAATGAGCAGTTCTTC
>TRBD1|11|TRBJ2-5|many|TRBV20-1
CSARDSVTQYF
TGCAGTGCCCGGGACAGCGTGACCCAGTACTTC
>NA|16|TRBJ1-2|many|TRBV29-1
CSVELDHTGYNYGYTF
TGCAGCGTTGAACTCGACCACACAGGATATAACTATGGCTACACCTTC